This TCR beta chain originates from a study of shared T cell receptors in the human thymus. The trim removed 6 bases at V and 2 bases at J, leaving 3 bases unmatched. CDR3 length: 12 residues. Looked up from germline, CDR1 is GTSNPN and CDR2 is SVGIG (reference sequence). The data were produced by immunoSEQ multiplex PCR, yet TCRdb's version contains in-frame clones alone and is incomplete. Of some 720,000 clones detected, roughly 90% appear once; the ten largest clones hold approximately 0.011%. The sample was also linked to a second study, of human thymus T cells. From that report: Thymus specimens were resections from corrective heart surgery. V and J gene usage appeared biased in thymic and blood repertoires. Related research described thymic repertoires that were highly overlapping among unrelated individuals.

Sequencing was performed on thymocytes. The sequence came from a boy under three years old with a congenital heart defect. The chain combines TRBV30 with TRBJ2-7; 8 bases are a match to TRBD1. DNA of the CDR3: TGTGCCTGCGGGACAGGACCCTACGAGCAGTACTTC. Translation gives CACGTGPYEQYF.